The 30 T cell receptor beta chains in this list originate from one sample, sequenced in a study of blood T cell repertoires in COVID-19. The method was immunoSEQ multiplex PCR; TCRdb's version includes in-frame clones alone and lacks a portion of them. The sample has about 69,000 clones, approximately 80% seen once. Material for sequencing was peripheral blood. These receptors were obtained from a man between 45 and 60 years old with COVID-19, enrolled during active disease.

This clone has just a few counts. The chain employs TRBV7-9 and TRBJ1-1; the D gene is possibly TRBD1 (6 bases). V dropped 4 bases and J dropped 4 bases, with 10 bases sitting between them. Germline lookup yields CDR1 SEHNR and CDR2 FQNEAQ (reference sequence). The CDR3 loop spans 13 amino acids. The CDR3 DNA reads TGTGCCAGCAGCTGGGGGCGTGGCACTGAAGCTTTCTTT. Translated: CASSWGRGTEAFF.

The chain employs TRBV10-2 and TRBJ1-5, with 8 bases identical to TRBD1. Trimming at V came to 3 bases and at J to 6 bases, leaving 10 bases not matched to a gene. This CDR3 comprises 16 residues. CDR1 is WSHSY, CDR2 SAAADI, per germline. CDR3: CASSDLGQGKGQPQHF. The CDR3 DNA is TGCGCCAGCAGTGATCTCGGACAGGGTAAGGGTCAGCCCCAGCATTTT.

The rearrangement links TRBV9 to TRBJ2-7, with D perhaps TRBD1 (6 bases). The CDR3 totals 13 residues. Germline loops: CDR1 SGDLS, CDR2 YYNGEE. The germline V and J ends were trimmed by 4 bases and 2 bases, with 10 bases remaining between them. CDR3 sequence: CASSPGHTYEQYF. The CDR3, as DNA: TGTGCCAGCAGCCCGGGACACACCTACGAGCAGTACTTC.

This clone was counted between two and nine times. V and J are TRBV30 and TRBJ2-1; no firm D call. The length of the CDR3 is 13 residues. The V end was cut by 1 base, the J end by 6 bases, with 10 bases between. Per germline, CDR1 GTSNPN and CDR2 SVGIG (reference sequence). CDR3 sequence reads: CAWSAQPSNEQFF. CDR3 in DNA: TGTGCCTGGAGTGCACAACCGTCCAATGAGCAGTTCTTC.

The chain employs TRBV7-9 and TRBJ1-1, with D possibly TRBD1 on 6 matching bases. Germline lookup yields CDR1 SEHNR and CDR2 FQNEAQ (reference sequence). The V end lost 5 bases, the J end lost 1 base, and 11 bases lay between the germline ends. This CDR3 spans 14 amino acids. CDR3 residues: CASSERQENTEAFF. The DNA for the CDR3 is TGTGCCAGCAGCGAAAGACAGGAGAACACTGAAGCTTTCTTT. Based on the CDR3 plus reference TRBV7-9 and TRBJ1-1, the full variable domain is DTGVSQNPRHKITKRGQNVTFRCDPISEHNRLYWYRQTLGQGPEFLTYFQNEAQLEKSRLLSDRFSAERPKGSFSTLEIQRTEQGDSAMYLCASSERQENTEAFFGQGTRLTVV.

The rearrangement joins TRBV19 to TRBJ2-1, with D maybe TRBD2 (5 bases). Germline values: CDR1 LNHDA, CDR2 SQIVND (reference sequence). This CDR3 comprises 15 residues. V was cut by 4 bases and J by 1 base, with 11 bases left in between. The DNA of the CDR3 is TGTGCCAGTAGTAGCGGGCATTCTTCCTACAATGAGCAGTTCTTC. Its protein product is CASSSGHSSYNEQFF.

V is TRBV9 and J is TRBJ1-3; a weak D match, TRBD1 (6 bases). Germline lookup yields CDR1 SGDLS and CDR2 YYNGEE. This CDR3 is 15 amino acids long. Deletions cut 0 bases from V and 7 bases from J, with 14 bases between. The CDR3 bases are TGTGCCAGCAGCGTAGACCCCTCTAGGGGGAACACCATATATTTT. Translated, it gives CASSVDPSRGNTIYF. Filled out from reference TRBV9 and TRBJ1-3, the complete variable domain reads DSGVTQTPKHLITATGQRVTLRCSPRSGDLSVYWYQQSLDQGLQFLIQYYNGEERAKGNILERFSAQQFPDLHSELNLSSLELGDSALYFCASSVDPSRGNTIYFGEGSWLTVV.

The chain joins TRBV5-4 to TRBJ2-1; 7 nucleotides align to TRBD2. The germline gives CDR1 SGHNT, CDR2 YYREEE (reference sequence). V was clipped by 6 bases and J by 10 bases; unmatched bases: 13. The CDR3 is 14 residues long. The CDR3 DNA sequence: TGTGCCAGCAACCGGCTTTCTAGCGGTAAAGAGCAGTTCTTC. Its translation: CASNRLSSGKEQFF. The complete variable domain, with remaining parts taken from reference TRBV5-4 and TRBJ2-1, reads ETGVTQSPTHLIKTRGQQVTLRCSSQSGHNTVSWYQQALGQGPQFIFQYYREEENGRGNFPPRFSGLQFPNYSSELNVNALELDDSALYLCASNRLSSGKEQFFGPGTRLTVL.

The rearrangement links TRBV7-9 to TRBJ2-3; D may be TRBD1 (6 bases). Germline CDR1 is SEHNR and CDR2 is FQNEAQ (reference sequence). V was trimmed by 2 bases and J by 6 bases, leaving 12 bases between them. CDR3 size: 14 residues. In DNA form, the CDR3 reads TGTGCCAGCAGCTTACAGGGGATGGATGATACGCAGTATTTT. It encodes CASSLQGMDDTQYF.

This clone appeared a single time. Other DNA sequences in the sample encode the same CDR3. The V call is TRBV5-1, the J call TRBJ1-4, with D unresolved. Deletions cut 4 bases from V and 4 bases from J, with 8 bases between. CDR3 length: 13 residues. From germline, CDR1 is SGHRS and CDR2 YFSETQ. CDR3 DNA: TGCGCCAGCAGCCGCACAATTAATGAAAAACTGTTTTTT. Translated, it gives CASSRTINEKLFF.

V is TRBV27 and J is TRBJ2-3; TRBD2 matches at 8 bases. Trimming cost V 6 bases and J 1 base; bases outside gene matches: 6. This CDR3 has 15 residues. Germline V lookup: CDR1 MNHEY, CDR2 SMNVEV (reference sequence). CDR3 sequence reads: CASRPSGGRTDTQYF. The CDR3 DNA reads as TGTGCCAGCAGACCGAGCGGGGGACGCACAGATACGCAGTATTTT.

The table lists this clone with a count of one. The J gene is TRBJ2-1, the V gene TRBV14; D perhaps matches TRBD2 (5 bases). Germline CDR1 reads SGHDN; CDR2 reads FVKESK. The CDR3 extends over 15 amino acids. V was shortened by 2 bases and J by 4 bases, with 12 bases between the two germline ends. CDR3 protein: CASSQLDGGYNEQFF. The CDR3 DNA follows: TGTGCCAGCAGCCAACTGGACGGAGGTTACAATGAGCAGTTCTTC.

The genes are TRBV9 and TRBJ2-3, with TRBD1 matching over 8 bases. This CDR3 has 15 amino acids. After removal of 0 bases from V and 5 bases from J, the junction contained 5 bases not matched to a gene. Germline V gene data show CDR1 as SGDLS and CDR2 as YYNGEE. CDR3 bases: TGTGCCAGCAGCGTAGGGACAGGGTGGGAAGATACGCAGTATTTT. Protein: CASSVGTGWEDTQYF.

The genes are TRBV2 and TRBJ2-1; maybe TRBD2 (6 bases). Trimming shortened V by 4 bases and J by 8 bases, and 12 bases separated the two germline ends. Germline-derived CDR1 and CDR2 are SNHLY and FYNNEI. This CDR3 is built from 13 residues. CDR3 sequence reads: CASSGDWGHEQFF. As DNA, the CDR3 is TGTGCCAGCAGTGGGGACTGGGGACATGAGCAGTTCTTC.

The rearrangement joins TRBV18 to TRBJ2-3, with 7 bases that match TRBD2. V was clipped by 2 bases and J by 4 bases; unmatched bases: 15. Germline assignment: CDR1 KGHSH and CDR2 LQKENI. This CDR3 spans 18 amino acids. CDR3 amino acids: CASSPKASGTHGPDTQYF. CDR3 nucleotides: TGTGCCAGCTCACCAAAAGCAAGCGGGACGCATGGTCCAGATACGCAGTATTTT.

The genes are TRBV18 and TRBJ1-4, with 8 bases that match TRBD1. The CDR3 is made up of 15 amino acids. Germline V lookup: CDR1 KGHSH, CDR2 LQKENI. Losses at the gene ends were 6 bases for V and 6 bases for J; bases not matched to a gene: 9. As DNA, the CDR3 is TGTGCCAGCTCTCTCGGACAGGGCGACTATGAAAAACTGTTTTTT. It yields the protein CASSLGQGDYEKLFF.

The V gene is TRBV10-3, the J gene TRBJ1-2; D is unresolved. CDR1 is ENHRY and CDR2 is SYGVKD in the germline V gene. The V gene lost 2 bases and the J gene lost 8 bases, with 15 bases spanning the gap. The CDR3 has 14 amino acids. CDR3 nucleotides: TGTGCCATCAGTGAGCCTAGGTCCGGAGGGGGCTACACCTTC. Translating it yields CAISEPRSGGGYTF.

The chain is built from TRBV9 and TRBJ2-2; 8 nucleotides line up with TRBD1. Germline V gene sequence: CDR1 SGDLS, CDR2 YYNGEE. V gave up 4 bases and J gave up 6 bases; unmatched junction bases: 8. CDR3 length: 15 residues. The CDR3 loop reads CASSPRSQGAGELFF. The CDR3 DNA follows: TGTGCCAGCAGCCCCCGGTCACAGGGGGCCGGGGAGCTGTTTTTT.

CDR3 loop: CASRGTADDEQFF. CDR3 nucleotide sequence: TGCGCCAGCAGGGGGACAGCAGACGATGAGCAGTTCTTC. This chain joins TRBV10-1 and TRBJ2-1, with 7 bases aligning to TRBD1. The V gene's germline CDR1 is WNHNN and CDR2 SYGVQD (reference sequence). Unmatched junction bases numbered 7, after V lost 6 bases and J lost 8 bases. The CDR3 runs to 13 residues.

The table lists this clone with a few counts. J is TRBJ2-7 and V is TRBV7-2; 8 bases map to TRBD1. Trimming took 2 bases from V and 3 from J; bases not matched to a gene: 9. This CDR3 is 16 amino acids long. The germline CDR1 and CDR2 sequences are SGHTA and FQGNSA. As DNA, the CDR3 is TGTGCCAGCAGCTTACAGGGGGCCATTCCAAACTACGAGCAGTACTTC. This codes for CASSLQGAIPNYEQYF.

This clone was detected only a few times. The chain recombines TRBV3-1 (or the pseudogene TRBV3-2) with TRBJ1-2; TRBD1 aligns across 10 bases. CDR3 length equals 20 residues. Germline V gene data show CDR1 as LGHDT and CDR2 as YNNKEL (reference sequence). With 0 bases clipped from V and 0 bases from J, the junction kept 13 bases outside the gene matches. The DNA of the CDR3 is TGTGCCAGCAGCCAAGATAAGGGACAGGGGTATTTAGGCTCTAACTATGGCTACACCTTC. As protein: CASSQDKGQGYLGSNYGYTF.

This clone has a single count. The genes are TRBV6-1 and TRBJ1-5; unclear D gene. CDR3 length: 15 residues. The germline gives CDR1 MNHNS, CDR2 SASEGT. Trimming took off 1 base at V and 0 bases at J, with 7 bases between the two ends. CDR3 loop: CASSEVASSNQPQHF. The CDR3 region has the DNA TGTGCCAGCAGTGAAGTGGCCTCTAGCAATCAGCCCCAGCATTTT.

The chain is built from TRBV3-1 (or the pseudogene TRBV3-2) and TRBJ1-5; TRBD1 might be the D (5 bases). V was shortened by 3 bases and J by 0 bases, with 9 bases between the two germline ends. From germline, CDR1 is LGHDT and CDR2 YNNKEL (reference sequence). This CDR3 is built from 15 residues. The CDR3 DNA sequence: TGTGCCAGCAGCCAGGGGGGGAATAGCAATCAGCCCCAGCATTTT. It is translated as CASSQGGNSNQPQHF.

The chain uses TRBV6-1 and TRBJ1-2; TRBD1 matches at 7 bases. V trimming: 1 base; J trimming: 5 bases; junction bases outside the gene matches: 4. This CDR3 comprises 14 residues. From germline, CDR1 is MNHNS and CDR2 SASEGT. The CDR3 DNA reads TGTGCCAGCAGTGAAGAGGGGGCAGGATATGGCTACACCTTC. Its protein product is CASSEEGAGYGYTF.

This clone appeared once. V and J are TRBV9 and TRBJ2-7, with D hard to call. The CDR3 extends over 15 amino acids. Deletions cut 3 bases from V and 7 bases from J, with 20 bases between. CDR1 SGDLS and CDR2 YYNGEE come from the germline V gene. The CDR3 loop is CASSAPPGITSEQYF. CDR3 in DNA: TGTGCCAGCAGCGCCCCCCCCGGTATTACGTCGGAGCAGTACTTC.

This clone was counted a single time. This sequence joins TRBV5-4 and TRBJ2-5; 12 bases map to TRBD1. The CDR3 has 15 residues. Per germline, CDR1 SGHNT and CDR2 YYREEE (reference sequence). V was pared by 4 bases and J by 5 bases, with 6 bases of the junction left unmatched. CDR3 loop: CASSRGQGAPETQYF. The CDR3 DNA sequence: TGTGCCAGCAGCAGGGGACAGGGGGCGCCGGAGACCCAGTACTTC.

The genes are TRBV6-5 and TRBJ2-7; D might be TRBD1 (5 bases). The germline V gene has CDR1 MNHEY and CDR2 SVGAGI. V lost 7 bases and J lost 2, with 12 bases in between. This CDR3 has 13 residues. The CDR3 sequence: CASNLTTAYEQYF. CDR3 coding DNA: TGTGCCAGCAACCTTACGACAGCCTACGAGCAGTACTTC.

The V call is TRBV19, the J call TRBJ1-5; D perhaps matches TRBD1 (6 bases). Germline V gene lookup returns CDR1 LNHDA and CDR2 SQIVND (reference sequence). Trimming removed 6 bases from V and 2 bases from J, with 11 bases in between. The CDR3 extends over 14 amino acids. CDR3 region: CASSPTGGNQPQHF. CDR3 nucleotides: TGTGCCAGTAGCCCGACAGGCGGCAATCAGCCCCAGCATTTT.

The chain carries TRBV2 and TRBJ2-3; 11 nucleotides align to TRBD2. CDR1 and CDR2 (germline): SNHLY, FYNNEI. Germline trimming cut 4 bases from V and 3 bases from J; bases unmatched to any gene: 6. CDR3 size: 16 residues. Here the CDR3 reads CASSVGLAGGTDTQYF. The DNA of the CDR3 is TGTGCCAGCAGTGTCGGGCTAGCGGGGGGAACAGATACGCAGTATTTT.

The chain employs TRBV3-1 (or the pseudogene TRBV3-2) and TRBJ1-3, with TRBD1 as a possible D gene (5 bases). Germline CDR1 LGHDT, CDR2 YNNKEL (reference sequence). Trimming shortened V by 0 bases and J by 3 bases, and 9 bases separated the two germline ends. The CDR3 consists of 15 residues. The CDR3 DNA is TGTGCCAGCAGCCAAGACAGGGTTCGTGGAAACACCATATATTTT. Amino acid sequence: CASSQDRVRGNTIYF.